The 22 T cell receptor beta chains below were found in one sample sequenced in a study of CD8+ T cells in alopecia areata. RNA, once extracted, was reverse transcribed into cDNA for use as the sequencing template. Clones were read by immunoSEQ multiplex PCR, and TCRdb kept only the in-frame ones, dropping some. This table holds approximately 89,000 clones, 51% found once. Sequencing was performed on NKG2D-high CD8+ T cells sorted from blood. These receptor sequences come from a human donor with alopecia areata.

This clone showed up just a few times. Other DNA sequences in the sample encode the same CDR3. The rearrangement links TRBV27 to TRBJ1-5; tentatively, D is TRBD1 (5 bases). This CDR3 region has 14 residues. The V end lost 5 bases, the J end lost 0 bases, and 8 bases lay between the germline ends. Germline-derived CDR1 and CDR2 are MNHEY and SMNVEV (reference sequence). The CDR3 bases are TGTGCCAGCAGTCCGACAGATAGCAATCAGCCCCAGCATTTT. Its protein is CASSPTDSNQPQHF.

There are a few counts of this clone. The chain joins TRBV4-1 to TRBJ2-5, with TRBD2 as a possible D gene (6 bases). The CDR3 consists of 14 residues. Germline loops: CDR1 MGHRA, CDR2 YSYEKL. The ends were cut back, 4 bases at V and 5 bases at J, with 14 bases in the middle. CDR3 in amino acids: CASSRSREAETQYF. CDR3 nucleotides: TGCGCCAGCAGCCGGTCAAGGGAGGCGGAGACCCAGTACTTC.

The gene calls are TRBV6-6 and TRBJ2-7; D is perhaps TRBD1 (6 bases). The CDR3 is made up of 13 amino acids. Germline V gene lookup returns CDR1 MNHNY and CDR2 SVGAGI (reference sequence). The V and J ends lost 5 bases and 1 base respectively, with 9 bases between them. CDR3 residues: CASSPDRSYEQYF. The CDR3 coding sequence is TGTGCCAGCAGTCCGGACAGATCCTACGAGCAGTACTTC.

The chain uses TRBV5-1 and TRBJ1-5; 7 positions agree with TRBD1. V trimming: 0 bases; J trimming: 7 bases; junction bases outside the gene matches: 1. Germline V CDR1 and CDR2: SGHRS, YFSETQ. The CDR3 covers 13 residues. The CDR3 protein is CASSLGTGQPQHF. In DNA form, the CDR3 reads TGCGCCAGCAGCTTGGGGACAGGACAGCCCCAGCATTTT.

This clone came up a few times. This chain joins TRBV4-1 and TRBJ2-3, with D tentatively TRBD1 or TRBD2 (5 bases each). Trimming took 0 bases from V and 4 from J, leaving 11 bases between them. The CDR3 contains 15 residues. Per germline, CDR1 MGHRA and CDR2 YSYEKL. The DNA for the CDR3 is TGCGCCAGCAGCCAAGAACTCTGGGGACCAGATACGCAGTATTTT. The encoded protein is CASSQELWGPDTQYF.

This clone was counted once. The gene calls are TRBV5-1 and TRBJ2-7; no firm D call. This CDR3 contains 14 residues. Germline CDR1 and CDR2: SGHRS and YFSETQ. Trimming cost V 5 bases and J 8 bases, with 20 bases left between them. The CDR3 here is CASREHLGLSKQYF. CDR3 sequence (DNA): TGCGCCAGCAGAGAACATTTGGGTCTTAGCAAGCAGTACTTC.

This chain links TRBV4-1 with TRBJ2-7; D gene uncertain. The CDR3 consists of 15 residues. The germline V gene encodes CDR1 MGHRA and CDR2 YSYEKL. Trimming removed 0 bases at V and 2 bases at J, with 11 bases between. The CDR3 region has the DNA TGCGCCAGCAGCCAAGATTTCGATGAGGCCTACGAGCAGTACTTC. Its protein is CASSQDFDEAYEQYF.

The chain carries TRBV9 and TRBJ1-4; D not resolved. This CDR3 comprises 13 residues. Germline CDR1 and CDR2: SGDLS and YYNGEE. V gave up 4 bases and J gave up 7 bases, with 11 bases separating them. CDR3 nucleotide sequence: TGTGCCAGCAGCCCTTCTCTGGCTGAAAAACTGTTTTTT. Amino acids: CASSPSLAEKLFF.

This clone was seen a handful of times. The V call is TRBV6-1, the J call TRBJ1-6; D remains unclear. CDR1 MNHNS and CDR2 SASEGT come from the germline V gene. This CDR3 region has 14 residues. With 7 bases removed from V and 10 bases from J, the gap between germline ends came to 17 bases. CDR3 protein: CASTSSPDYSPLHF. The DNA of the CDR3 is TGTGCCAGCACCAGTAGTCCGGACTACTCACCCCTCCACTTT.

This chain links TRBV9 with TRBJ2-1; TRBD2 aligns across 7 bases. Germline CDR1 reads SGDLS; CDR2 reads YYNGEE. Trimming cost V 4 bases and J 13 bases; bases outside gene matches: 11. CDR3 length equals 13 residues. CDR3: CASSPRAASGQFF. The CDR3 DNA follows: TGTGCCAGCAGCCCCCGCGCGGCTAGCGGCCAGTTCTTC.

This chain connects TRBV4-1 to TRBJ2-7; TRBD2 agrees at 7 bases. Trimming at V came to 3 bases and at J to 0 bases, leaving 11 bases not matched to a gene. CDR3 length: 17 residues. Germline assignment: CDR1 MGHRA and CDR2 YSYEKL. The CDR3 DNA reads TGCGCCAGCAGCCAGGGAGCTTCCACTAGCGACTCCTACGAGCAGTACTTC. Amino acid sequence: CASSQGASTSDSYEQYF.

The sample holds a few counts of this clone. The rearrangement links TRBV14 to TRBJ1-2, with D uncertain. The CDR3 has 13 amino acids. Trimming left V 3 bases short and J 6 bases short, with 11 bases between. Per the germline V gene, CDR1 is SGHDN and CDR2 is FVKESK. The CDR3: CASSHGGRNGYTF. CDR3 nucleotides: TGTGCCAGCAGCCATGGAGGGAGGAATGGCTACACCTTC.

The chain employs TRBV7-6 and TRBJ2-2; 12 positions match TRBD1. The germline gives CDR1 SGHVS, CDR2 FNYEAQ. This CDR3 contains 17 residues. V lost 7 bases, J lost 7 bases, and 13 bases stayed unmatched. The CDR3 reads CASIHSGDRGLVGELFF. As DNA, the CDR3 is TGTGCCAGCATCCACTCGGGGGACAGGGGGCTGGTCGGGGAGCTGTTTTTT.

V and J are TRBV28 and TRBJ2-1, with D uncertain. Germline V gene data show CDR1 as MDHEN and CDR2 as SYDVKM. Trimming took 5 bases from V and 7 from J, leaving 9 bases between them. The CDR3 totals 12 residues. CDR3: CASSEPGNEQFF. For the CDR3, the DNA is TGTGCCAGCAGTGAACCCGGGAATGAGCAGTTCTTC.

This clone turned up a few times. The CDR3 nucleotides read TGCAGCGTTGAAGGCACGGTGGACTATGAGCAGTTCTTC. This sequence encodes CSVEGTVDYEQFF. The V gene is TRBV29-1, the J gene TRBJ2-1; maybe TRBD2 (5 bases). Germline CDR1 reads SQVTM; CDR2 reads ANQGSEA. The CDR3 extends over 13 amino acids. The germline V and J ends were trimmed by 1 base and 8 bases, with 12 bases remaining between them.

This rearrangement joins TRBV29-1 to TRBJ1-2, with 7 bases fitting TRBD1. The CDR3 contains 13 residues. Germline values: CDR1 SQVTM, CDR2 ANQGSEA. V dropped 1 base and J dropped 3; count of bases not matched to a gene: 2. The CDR3 reads CSVEVTGDYGYTF. In nucleotides, the CDR3 is TGCAGCGTTGAAGTAACAGGGGACTATGGCTACACCTTC.

The chain employs TRBV6-1 and TRBJ2-7; no reliable D call. The CDR3 covers 12 residues. V lost 7 bases and J 7 bases, leaving 14 bases between the germline ends. Germline assignment: CDR1 MNHNS and CDR2 SASEGT. Here the CDR3 reads CASTGIQWEQYF. Here the CDR3 DNA reads TGTGCCAGCACTGGGATCCAGTGGGAGCAGTACTTC.

The J gene is TRBJ2-7, the V gene TRBV27; unclear D gene. Germline assignment: CDR1 MNHEY and CDR2 SMNVEV (reference sequence). V gave up 3 bases and J gave up 3 bases, with 6 bases separating them. The CDR3 totals 12 residues. In DNA form, the CDR3 reads TGTGCCAGCAGTTTCGATGGCTACGAGCAGTACTTC. Encoded protein: CASSFDGYEQYF.

The CDR3 loop reads CASRFVGQHTDTQYF. The CDR3 DNA is TGTGCCAGCAGATTCGTGGGACAGCACACAGATACGCAGTATTTT. This chain connects TRBV27 to TRBJ2-3; 7 bases map to TRBD1. Germline V gene sequence: CDR1 MNHEY, CDR2 SMNVEV (reference sequence). J was trimmed by 2 bases and V by 6 bases; bases with no gene match: 8. There are 15 residues in the CDR3.

The chain couples TRBV13 to TRBJ1-4; TRBD1 is a possible D gene (6 bases). Trimming took off 3 bases at V and 4 bases at J, with 6 bases between the two ends. This CDR3 comprises 13 residues. In germline, CDR1 is PRHDT, CDR2 FYEKMQ (reference sequence). In DNA form, the CDR3 reads TGTGCCAGCAGCTTCAGGGGTAATGAAAAACTGTTTTTT. Protein product: CASSFRGNEKLFF.

The rearrangement uses TRBV5-1 and TRBJ2-1; no clear D. V gave up 7 bases and J gave up 8 bases, with 7 bases separating them. The CDR3 has 10 amino acids. From germline, CDR1 is SGHRS and CDR2 YFSETQ. CDR3 residues: CASSGDEQFF. The CDR3, as DNA: TGCGCCAGCTCCGGTGATGAGCAGTTCTTC.

This clone was found a few times. Other DNA sequences in this sample translate to the same CDR3. The chain links TRBV28 to TRBJ2-7; unclear D gene. Germline assignment: CDR1 MDHEN and CDR2 SYDVKM. The length of the CDR3 is 10 residues. Trimming cost V 6 bases and J 3 bases, with 3 bases left between them. CDR3 nucleotide sequence: TGTGCCAGCAGCGACTACGAGCAGTACTTC. It specifies CASSDYEQYF.